What follows are 8 T cell receptor beta chains derived from one specimen sequenced in a study of radiotherapy plus CTLA-4 blockade in lung cancer. Data came from immunoSEQ multiplex PCR; TCRdb stores just in-frame clones and leaves some out. Counted here are about 98,000 clones, around 83% occurring once; the ten biggest clones make up 3% to 4%. The sample consisted of peripheral blood, taken from a patient treated with radiotherapy plus ipilimumab. Receptors were obtained from a human donor with non-small cell lung cancer who had a partial response to radiotherapy plus ipilimumab.

This clone has only a few counts. This chain uses TRBV7-8 with TRBJ2-7; 11 bases agree with TRBD2. V shed 2 bases and J 6 bases; nucleotides not matched to a gene: 12. The CDR3 contains 17 residues. The germline CDR1 and CDR2 sequences are SGHVS and FQNEAQ. CDR3 protein: CASSLTRLAGSTPEQYF. The CDR3 DNA reads TGTGCCAGCAGCTTAACCCGACTAGCGGGGAGCACCCCCGAGCAGTACTTC.

In this sample, this clone turned up once. J is TRBJ2-3 and V is TRBV25-1, with D hard to call. This CDR3 has 11 residues. Germline V gives CDR1 MGHDK, CDR2 SYGVNS. With 8 bases removed from V and 4 bases from J, the gap between germline ends came to 7 bases. In DNA, the CDR3 is TGTGCCAGCGTTACAGCAGATACGCAGTATTTT. This gives the protein CASVTADTQYF.

The chain carries TRBV2 and TRBJ2-7; D is unresolved. V was pared by 2 bases and J by 2 bases, with 4 bases between. This CDR3 contains 12 residues. Looked up from germline, CDR1 is SNHLY and CDR2 is FYNNEI. Written as DNA, the CDR3 is TGTGCCAGCAGTGAACTCGCCTACGAGCAGTACTTC. It specifies CASSELAYEQYF. Full variable domain (missing parts from reference TRBV2 and TRBJ2-7): EPEVTQTPSHQVTQMGQEVILRCVPISNHLYFYWYRQILGQKVEFLVSFYNNEISEKSEIFDDQFSVERPDGSNFTLKIRSTKLEDSAMYFCASSELAYEQYFGPGTRLTVT.

The chain combines TRBV7-9 with TRBJ2-1; no definite D call. V shed 2 bases and J shed 0 bases, with 11 bases lying between them. The CDR3 contains 16 residues. The germline V gene encodes CDR1 SEHNR and CDR2 FQNEAQ (reference sequence). Here the CDR3 DNA reads TGTGCCAGCAGCTTAAGCCTCGCTAGCTCCTACAATGAGCAGTTCTTC. Translating gives CASSLSLASSYNEQFF.

This chain connects TRBV7-9 to TRBJ2-5; D perhaps matches TRBD2 (6 bases). The germline V gene has CDR1 SEHNR and CDR2 FQNEAQ (reference sequence). There are 14 residues in the CDR3. V was shortened by 2 bases and J by 5 bases, with 12 bases between the two germline ends. The CDR3 sequence: CASSLNGGRETQYF. The CDR3 region has the DNA TGTGCCAGCAGCTTAAATGGAGGGAGGGAGACCCAGTACTTC.

The chain combines TRBV28 with TRBJ1-4; tentative D call: TRBD1 (5 bases). The CDR3 is made up of 12 amino acids. The ends were cut back, 6 bases at V and 8 bases at J, with 10 bases in the middle. CDR1 is MDHEN and CDR2 is SYDVKM in the germline V gene. The CDR3 DNA is TGTGCCAGCAGGCAGGGAGGAGAAAAACTGTTTTTT. Its translation is CASRQGGEKLFF.

The sample holds a few counts of this clone. This chain connects TRBV7-2 to TRBJ2-7, with 9 positions matching TRBD2. The CDR3 covers 15 residues. Trimming at V came to 5 bases and at J to 2 bases, leaving 7 bases not matched to a gene. In germline, CDR1 is SGHTA, CDR2 FQGNSA. The CDR3 region has the DNA TGTGCCAGCAGCGAGGGGGCGGGAGGGCCCTACGAGCAGTACTTC. Its protein is CASSEGAGGPYEQYF.

There are a few counts of this clone. The chain carries TRBV6-5 and TRBJ2-7; a possible D gene is TRBD2 (5 bases). CDR3 length: 13 residues. Germline CDR1 MNHEY, CDR2 SVGAGI. Trimming shortened V by 8 bases and J by 0 bases, and 11 bases separated the two germline ends. The CDR3 DNA reads as TGTGCCAGCCAACGTGGGAGCTCCTACGAGCAGTACTTC. It translates to CASQRGSSYEQYF.